This TCR beta chain was recovered during a study of cytomegalovirus exposure and HLA in healthy donors (dated by TCRdb to about 2017). General notes on the study: An earlier analysis of approximately 590 of the donors reported more than 250 Gb of sequence data and more than 90 million unique TCR beta sequences from roughly 180 million T cells. An early release that covered fewer than 800 HLA-typed donors contained approximately 290 gigabases of sequencing data and roughly 84 million unique TCR sequences. Of the roughly 400 genotyped donors, 81% were placed in the genetic ancestry cluster associated with self-reported Caucasian donors. The study aimed to test whether cataloging public T cell receptors could reveal signatures of past pathogen exposure. Using immunosequencing, the study profiled T cell repertoires from 666 subjects and related those repertoires to cytomegalovirus serostatus. Along with the approximately 650-subject first cohort, a separate validation cohort of around 110 different subjects was used. The study combined high-throughput TCR immunosequencing, statistical association of individual TCRs with disease status, and machine learning to predict cytomegalovirus infection status. In a later analysis, previously published TCR beta repertoires from hundreds of donors were re-analyzed and high-resolution HLA genotyping was added so that TCR occurrence patterns could be studied. Rather than drawing on any new phenotypic data, the later analysis identified candidate immune exposures from TCR beta sequences and the way those sequences occurred across donors. To decide whether each TCR beta V gene segment behaved as functional or pseudogenic, an earlier analysis of some 580 of the donors relied on high-throughput TCR beta sequencing. Donor age, sex, ethnicity and CMV serostatus were collected together with the repertoire data. A later genetic analysis used genome-wide SNP genotypes for about 65% of the roughly 700 donors, treating that subset as a discovery cohort. All discovery cohort repertoires had been generated using a single sequencing platform. Both class I and class II loci were covered by HLA typing, at four-digit resolution. The number of typed donors differed by locus: about 620-640 for A, B, C, DRB1 and DQB1; approximately 520 for DQA1; over 600 for DPA1; and roughly 490 for DPB1. Because of strong linkage in the cohort, a handful of DR-DQ haplotypes were treated as single units for association and clustering. On average, about 200,000 unique TCR beta nucleotide sequences were sequenced per donor among 398 genotyped donors of the cohort, with roughly a sixth of those sequences being non-productive. Study-wide conclusions, independent of this receptor: In a later genetic analysis, a missense DCLRE1C variant was associated with V-gene and J-gene trimming of TCR beta chains, and the association was replicated in an independent cohort. According to the authors, the approach could potentially be generalized to other disease states and immunological phenotypes. In a later analysis, 16,951 TCR beta sequences were associated with specific HLA alleles at a false discovery rate of 0.05. The presence/absence analyses assumed that sequencing depth was roughly uniform across donors, and that assumption may not be true. A few of the identified cytomegalovirus-associated TCR beta chains were confirmed in vitro to be specific for cytomegalovirus antigens. Cytomegalovirus status was reported to be diagnosed by the classifier with high specificity and sensitivity in both the original and validation cohorts. A further reported finding was that TCR beta sequences accurately predicted the HLA-A and HLA-B alleles for most subjects in the first cohort. In a later analysis, several top co-occurrence clusters were reported to appear linked to parvovirus B19, influenza, CMV and Epstein-Barr virus. A later analysis found that most CMV-associated TCR beta chains appeared HLA-restricted, with HLA associations seemingly driven largely by CMV exposure. Broadly in line with IMGT annotations, most TCR beta V segments showed up in productive rearrangements about 87% or about 30% of the time in an earlier analysis of 587 of the donors. According to a later analysis, TCR association rates differed among HLA loci, with DRB1 alleles showing the most associated TCRs and HLA-C alleles showing the fewest. Compared with equally common non-associated chains, HLA-associated TCR beta chains in a later analysis were more clonally expanded and had lower generation probabilities. The cohort was sequenced for TCR beta chains only, and without alpha or paired-chain data the features that could be detected were limited. Correlated functional status among segregating V segments might be attributable to linkage disequilibrium, but an unknown experimental factor could not be ruled out. Because some donors lacked HLA typing at each locus, the association tests relied only on the typed subset. Some 15 rarely observed V segments, including chromosome 9 orphons, were excluded from the earlier analysis of some 590 of the donors because counts were too low. Compared with the approximately 600-donor mean, donors in an Asian-associated ancestry cluster had fewer N-insertions in productive TCRs, according to a later genetic analysis. Most TCR sequences were seen in very few donors, while some public TCRs were found in many individuals. A cluster of highly shared sequence variants was judged likely to be a technical artifact of the sequencing pipeline. CMV serostatus was the only immune exposure information available for the cohort. In the study, about 150 TCR beta chains were listed as associated with cytomegalovirus. When HLA alleles, especially DR and DQ, strongly co-occurred, TCR associations were difficult to assign to individual alleles.

In total, roughly 710 healthy bone marrow donors made up the cohort. At the time of sampling, every cohort member was nominally healthy, though immune exposures that went unrecorded were likely present. The donor tested CMV seropositive and was one of the 289 seropositive cohort members. Each donor provided a peripheral blood sample, and peripheral blood mononuclear cells were used for TCR beta sequencing. Genomic DNA extraction from the blood cell samples was performed with the Qiagen DNeasy Blood Extraction Kit. Remarks on this clone: Its antigen specificity is not known. Qualities for individual bases were not recorded, and no much larger clone is one base off.

Library generation was performed with the immunoSEQ multiplex PCR assay. A mixture of 60 forward primers for TCR Vbeta segments and 13 reverse primers for TCR Jbeta segments was used in the multiplex PCR. The CDR3 region of rearranged TCR beta genes was amplified from genomic DNA by a multiplex PCR assay. The Illumina HiSeq System was used to sequence the amplified TCR beta libraries as 87-base-pair reads. As for how the authors treated the data: In a later analysis, 80 million or so unique TCR beta chains were counted across the approximately 640 repertoires, and roughly 10 million of these chains were shared by at least two donors. To remove PCR and sequencing errors, raw reads were error-corrected and collapsed into unique sequences using a nearest-neighbor algorithm that merged closely related sequences. V, D and J gene segments were assigned by aligning CDR3 sequences to IMGT reference sequences. For a sequence to be retained, a match of at least six nucleotides to both a V gene segment and a J gene segment was required. Rearrangements were classified as productive when the CDR3 lacked stop codons and remained in frame with V and J, and all other rearrangements were classified as non-productive. Following IMGT convention, CDR3 was defined as the stretch from the second conserved V-encoded cysteine to the conserved J-encoded phenylalanine. In an earlier analysis of 500 to 650 of the donors, sequences lacking an unambiguous match to a single V gene segment were excluded. An earlier analysis of several hundred of the donors called V segments functional above 56.7% productive rearrangements and segregating when the between-donor standard deviation exceeded 5%. A statistical classification framework was built for diagnosing cytomegalovirus status from the catalog of TCR beta chain sequences. A later analysis assigned V and J genes by comparing TCR nucleotide sequences with IMGT/GENE-DB human TR gene sequences. In a later analysis, CDR3 sequences and most-parsimonious VDJ recombination scenarios were assigned using the TCRdist pipeline. A later analysis defined each TCR beta chain by its CDR3 amino acid sequence plus V-gene family, and excluded reads lacking a unique V-gene family. To address suspected cross-contamination and a sequencing artifact, a later analysis removed roughly 580 highly shared, low-generation-probability nucleotide sequences. In a later analysis, a clonal expansion index was calculated for each public chain from normalized within-repertoire ranks of inferred template counts. Generation probabilities in a later analysis came from a VDJ recombination model fitted to out-of-frame rearrangements, and those results were checked against IGoR. In a later analysis, TCR-TCR, TCR-HLA and TCR-CMV co-occurrence was scored with hypergeometric tests, and a repertoire-size bias correction was applied to TCR pairs. False discovery rates were estimated in a later analysis by permuting HLA or CMV assignments 20 times. In a later analysis, co-occurring TCRs were grouped using DBSCAN, and TCRdist sequence similarity was added for clustering within HLA-allele-positive subsets. Repertoires with fewer than 30,000 or more than 120,000 public chains, plus five repertoires with anomalous nucleotide sharing, were excluded from co-occurrence clustering. Sourced from immuneACCESS, this table was stored by TCRdb with only in-frame sequences that have V and J called. A share of the clones is absent; for the studies checked, an unresolved V gene accounts for under half, and the remainder has no known explanation. That table gives V, J and clone size, and the DNA gave D and trimming. This sample is represented by 130,000 or so clones; approximately 85% of them were singletons. The ten biggest clones cover 6.7% of the sample.

This TCR derives from a woman in her twenties or thirties in good health and CMV-seropositive. The material sequenced was PBMCs.

CDR3 reads: CATSTGGWDLAGAGELFF. The sequenced DNA: TGTGCCACCAGCACAGGGGGTTGGGATTTAGCGGGGGCCGGGGAGCTGTTTTTT. In this chain, TRBV15 is recombined with TRBJ2-2; TRBD2 agrees with 9 junctional bases. The germline V gene encodes CDR1 LNHNV and CDR2 YYDKDF (reference sequence). Trimmed from V: 4 bases; trimmed from J: 6 bases; junction bases lacking a gene match: 15. From cysteine to phenylalanine, the CDR3 is 18 amino acids long. Only the CDR3 portion is preserved as DNA: 54 bases, with reading frame beginning at the first base.